Below, one T cell receptor beta chain is given with its context. This entry comes from a study of PD-L1 blockade in urothelial cancer. Germline-derived CDR1 and CDR2 are SGHTA and FQGNSA. V was pared by 5 bases and J by 2 bases, with 16 bases between. The CDR3 spans 15 residues. Generated by immunoSEQ multiplex PCR, the TCRdb table keeps only in-frame clones and is missing some. In the table there are tens of thousands of clones, around 84% of which are singletons. The chain uses TRBV7-2 and TRBJ2-7; D not certain. The material sequenced was PBMCs, taken around atezolizumab (anti-PD-L1) treatment. The source is a man between 60 and 70 years old with urothelial cancer. CDR3: CASSPLGVGTYEQYF. CDR3 DNA sequence: TGTGCCAGCAGCCCTTTGGGCGTAGGAACCTACGAGCAGTACTTC.